This T cell receptor beta chain was recorded in a study of follicular helper T cells after annual influenza vaccination. Overall study results and limits: ICOS+CD38+ cTfh clonality tracked population frequency, and its change tracked circulating plasmablast change.

Time point given: 2015-2016 season, 7 days after influenza vaccination. The CDR3 runs to 14 residues. Survey level resolution was used for TCRB sequencing. Using immunoSEQ multiplex PCR, the repertoire was profiled, and TCRdb retains in-frame clones only, with some absent. The sample lists thousands of clones, over 75% occurring once. With respect to this clone: Its antigen is unknown.

The sequences come from CXCR5+ CD38- circulating T follicular helper cells from blood, collected 7 days after influenza vaccination. Subset denoted: circulating Tfh, non-naive CD4+CXCR5+PD-1+ (ICOS+CD38+ or ICOS-CD38-). The TCR comes from an adult who received the influenza vaccine. The chain carries TRBV1 and TRBJ2-7. TRBV1 is flagged as a pseudogene. The CDR3 is CTSSPGRRIYEQYF. The CDR3 coding sequence is TGCACCAGCAGCCCCGGGCGGCGCATCTACGAGCAGTACTTC.